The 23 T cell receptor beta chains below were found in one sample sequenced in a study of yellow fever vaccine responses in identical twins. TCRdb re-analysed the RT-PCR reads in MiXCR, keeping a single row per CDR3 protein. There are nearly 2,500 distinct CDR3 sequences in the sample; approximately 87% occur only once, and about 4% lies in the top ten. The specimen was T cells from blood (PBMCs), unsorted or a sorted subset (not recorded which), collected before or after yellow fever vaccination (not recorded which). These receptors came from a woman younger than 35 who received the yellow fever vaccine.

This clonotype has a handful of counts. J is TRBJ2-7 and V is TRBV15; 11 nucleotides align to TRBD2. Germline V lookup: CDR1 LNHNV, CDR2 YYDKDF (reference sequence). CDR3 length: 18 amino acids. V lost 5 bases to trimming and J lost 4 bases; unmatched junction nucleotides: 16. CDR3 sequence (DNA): TGTGCCACCAGCCGATGGAGACTAGCGGGAAATGGAGTGTACGAGCAGTACTTC. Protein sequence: CATSRWRLAGNGVYEQYF.

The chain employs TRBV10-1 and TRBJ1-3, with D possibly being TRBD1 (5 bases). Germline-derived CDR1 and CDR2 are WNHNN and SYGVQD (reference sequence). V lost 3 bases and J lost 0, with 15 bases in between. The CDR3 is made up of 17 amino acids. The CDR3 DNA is TGCGCCAGCAGTGATCTCGGGACGACTCCCTCTGGAAACACCATATATTTT. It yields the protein CASSDLGTTPSGNTIYF.

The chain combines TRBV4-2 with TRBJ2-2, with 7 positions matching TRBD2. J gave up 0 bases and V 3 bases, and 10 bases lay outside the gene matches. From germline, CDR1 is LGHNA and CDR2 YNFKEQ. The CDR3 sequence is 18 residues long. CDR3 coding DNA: TGTGCCAGCAGCCACGTCCGAGTCCGGGGGGCGAACACCGGGGAGCTGTTTTTT. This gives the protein CASSHVRVRGANTGELFF.

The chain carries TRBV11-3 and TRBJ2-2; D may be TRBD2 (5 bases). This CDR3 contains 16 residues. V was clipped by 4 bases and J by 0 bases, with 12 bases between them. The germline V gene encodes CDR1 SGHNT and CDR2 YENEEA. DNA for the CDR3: TGTGCCAGCAGCTCCCGGGGATACGCGAACACCGGGGAGCTGTTTTTT. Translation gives CASSSRGYANTGELFF.

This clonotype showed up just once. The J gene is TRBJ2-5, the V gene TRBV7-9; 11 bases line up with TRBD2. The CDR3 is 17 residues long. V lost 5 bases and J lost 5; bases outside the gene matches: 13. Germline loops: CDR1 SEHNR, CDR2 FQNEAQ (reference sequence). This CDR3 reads CASSPHLLAGVGETQYF. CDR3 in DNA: TGTGCCAGCAGCCCCCATCTACTAGCGGGAGTGGGCGAGACCCAGTACTTC.

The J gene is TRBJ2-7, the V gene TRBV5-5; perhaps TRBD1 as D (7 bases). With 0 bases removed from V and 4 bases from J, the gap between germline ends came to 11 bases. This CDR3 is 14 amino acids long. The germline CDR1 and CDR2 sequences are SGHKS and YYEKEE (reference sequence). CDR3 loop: CASSLGGTVYEQYF. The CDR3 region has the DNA TGTGCCAGCAGCTTGGGCGGGACAGTTTACGAGCAGTACTTC.

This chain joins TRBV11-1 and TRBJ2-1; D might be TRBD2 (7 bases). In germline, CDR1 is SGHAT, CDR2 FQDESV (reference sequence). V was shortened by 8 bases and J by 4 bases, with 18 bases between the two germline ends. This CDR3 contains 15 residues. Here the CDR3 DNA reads TGTGCCAGCGTTCGGGGGGCAGGGCTTTACAATGAGCAGTTCTTC. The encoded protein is CASVRGAGLYNEQFF. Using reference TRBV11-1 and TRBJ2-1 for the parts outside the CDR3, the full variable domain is EAEVAQSPRYKITEKSQAVAFWCDPISGHATLYWYRQILGQGPELLVQFQDESVVDDSQLPKDRFSAERLKGVDSTLKIQPAELGDSAMYLCASVRGAGLYNEQFFGPGTRLTVL.

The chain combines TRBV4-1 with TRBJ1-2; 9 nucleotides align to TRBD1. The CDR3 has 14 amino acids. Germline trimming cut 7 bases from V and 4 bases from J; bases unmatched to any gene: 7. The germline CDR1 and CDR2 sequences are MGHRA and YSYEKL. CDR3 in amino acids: CASTRQGDSYGYTF. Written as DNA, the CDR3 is TGCGCCAGCACCCGACAGGGGGATAGCTATGGCTACACCTTC.

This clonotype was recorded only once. In nucleotides, the CDR3 is TGTGCCAGCAGCTTAGATTTTTTAGGCAATGAGCAGTTCTTC. It translates to CASSLDFLGNEQFF. This sequence joins TRBV11-3 and TRBJ2-1; unclear D gene. V was pared by 0 bases and J by 6 bases, with 9 bases between. CDR1 SGHNT and CDR2 YENEEA come from the germline V gene. The CDR3 has 14 residues. The full variable domain, in which reference TRBV11-3 and TRBJ2-1 provide the parts outside the CDR3, is EAGVVQSPRYKIIEKKQPVAFWCNPISGHNTLYWYLQNLGQGPELLIRYENEEAVDDSQLPKDRFSAERLKGVDSTLKIQPAELGDSAVYLCASSLDFLGNEQFFGPGTRLTVL.

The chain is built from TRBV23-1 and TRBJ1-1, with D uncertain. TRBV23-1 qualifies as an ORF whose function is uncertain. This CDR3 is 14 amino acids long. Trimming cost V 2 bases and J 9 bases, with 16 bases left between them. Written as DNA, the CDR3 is TGCGCCAGCAGTCAACGAGGGAGCGGTATCAAAGCTTTCTTT. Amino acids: CASSQRGSGIKAFF.

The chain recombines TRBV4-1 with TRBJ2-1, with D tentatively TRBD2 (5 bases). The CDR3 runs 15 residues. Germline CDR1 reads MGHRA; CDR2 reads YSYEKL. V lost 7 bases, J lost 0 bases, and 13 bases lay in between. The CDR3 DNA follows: TGCGCCAGCACCAAAAGCGGAAACTCCTACAATGAGCAGTTCTTC. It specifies CASTKSGNSYNEQFF.

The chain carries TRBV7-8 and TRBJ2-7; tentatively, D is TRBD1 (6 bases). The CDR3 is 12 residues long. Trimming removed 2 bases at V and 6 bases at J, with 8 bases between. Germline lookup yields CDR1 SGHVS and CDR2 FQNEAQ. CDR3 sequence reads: CASSLTGFEQYF. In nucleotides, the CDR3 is TGTGCCAGCAGCTTAACAGGGTTCGAGCAGTACTTC.

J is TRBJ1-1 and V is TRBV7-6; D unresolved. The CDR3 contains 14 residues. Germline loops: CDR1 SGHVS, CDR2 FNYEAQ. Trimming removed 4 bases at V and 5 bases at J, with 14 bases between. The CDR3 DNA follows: TGTGCCAGCAGCTCCGTTGAGGCGGGGACTGAAGCTTTCTTT. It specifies CASSSVEAGTEAFF.

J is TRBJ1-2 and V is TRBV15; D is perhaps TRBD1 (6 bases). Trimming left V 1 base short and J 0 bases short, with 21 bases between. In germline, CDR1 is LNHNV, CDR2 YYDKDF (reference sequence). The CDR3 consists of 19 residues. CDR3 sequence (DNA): TGTGCCACCAGCAGAGTTTGGGGGAGCGGACAGAAGTCTAACTATGGCTACACCTTC. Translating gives CATSRVWGSGQKSNYGYTF.

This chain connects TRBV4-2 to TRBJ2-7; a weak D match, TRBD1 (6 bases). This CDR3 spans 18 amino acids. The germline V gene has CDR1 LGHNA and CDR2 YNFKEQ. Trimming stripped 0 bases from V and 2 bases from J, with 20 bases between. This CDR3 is CASSQDSGAGTLTYEQYF. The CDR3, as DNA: TGTGCCAGCAGCCAAGATTCCGGGGCCGGGACACTGACCTACGAGCAGTACTTC.

CDR3 in DNA: TGTGCCAGCAGCTTAGAGGGTCTGGCGATGGGGACCCAGTACTTC. It translates to CASSLEGLAMGTQYF. The chain uses TRBV7-9 and TRBJ2-5, with no clear D. With 1 base removed from V and 7 bases from J, the gap between germline ends came to 16 bases. Germline CDR1 reads SEHNR; CDR2 reads FQNEAQ (reference sequence). The CDR3 consists of 15 residues.

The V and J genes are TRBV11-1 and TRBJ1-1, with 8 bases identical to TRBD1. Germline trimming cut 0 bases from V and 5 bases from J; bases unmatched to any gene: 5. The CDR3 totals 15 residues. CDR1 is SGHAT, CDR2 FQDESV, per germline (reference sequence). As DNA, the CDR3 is TGTGCCAGCAGCTTAGCACAGGGGGTACTGACTGAAGCTTTCTTT. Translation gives CASSLAQGVLTEAFF. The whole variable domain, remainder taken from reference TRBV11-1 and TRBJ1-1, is EAEVAQSPRYKITEKSQAVAFWCDPISGHATLYWYRQILGQGPELLVQFQDESVVDDSQLPKDRFSAERLKGVDSTLKIQPAELGDSAMYLCASSLAQGVLTEAFFGQGTRLTVV.

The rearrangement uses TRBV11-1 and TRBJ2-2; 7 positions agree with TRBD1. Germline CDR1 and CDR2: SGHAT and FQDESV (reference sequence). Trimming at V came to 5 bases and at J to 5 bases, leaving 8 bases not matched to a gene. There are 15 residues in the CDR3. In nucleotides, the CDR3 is TGTGCCAGCAGCGTTACGGGACAGAAGACCGGGGAGCTGTTTTTT. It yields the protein CASSVTGQKTGELFF.

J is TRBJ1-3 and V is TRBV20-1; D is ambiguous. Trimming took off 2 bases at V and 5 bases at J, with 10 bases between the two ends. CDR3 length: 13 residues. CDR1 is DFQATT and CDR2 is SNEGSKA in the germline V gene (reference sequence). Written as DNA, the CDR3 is TGCAGTGCTAGAAACCAGCGAAGAAACACCATATATTTT. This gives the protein CSARNQRRNTIYF.

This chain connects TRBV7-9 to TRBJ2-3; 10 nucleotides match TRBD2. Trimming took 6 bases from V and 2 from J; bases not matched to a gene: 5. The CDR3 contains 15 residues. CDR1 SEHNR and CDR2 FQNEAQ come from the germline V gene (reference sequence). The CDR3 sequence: CASSQGLAVTDTQYF. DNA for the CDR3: TGTGCCAGCAGTCAAGGACTAGCGGTCACAGATACGCAGTATTTT. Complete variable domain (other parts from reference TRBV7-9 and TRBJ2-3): DTGVSQNPRHKITKRGQNVTFRCDPISEHNRLYWYRQTLGQGPEFLTYFQNEAQLEKSRLLSDRFSAERPKGSFSTLEIQRTEQGDSAMYLCASSQGLAVTDTQYFGPGTRLTVL.

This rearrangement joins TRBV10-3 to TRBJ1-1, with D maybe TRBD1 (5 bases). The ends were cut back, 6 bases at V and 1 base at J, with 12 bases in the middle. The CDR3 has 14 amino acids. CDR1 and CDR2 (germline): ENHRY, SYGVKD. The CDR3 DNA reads TGTGCCATCAGGGATGACAGAGCGAACACTGAAGCTTTCTTT. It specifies CAIRDDRANTEAFF.

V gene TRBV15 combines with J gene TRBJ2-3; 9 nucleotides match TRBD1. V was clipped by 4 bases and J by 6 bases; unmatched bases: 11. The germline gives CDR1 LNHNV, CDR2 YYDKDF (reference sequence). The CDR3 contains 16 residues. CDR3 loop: CATSKEPGQGVDTQYF. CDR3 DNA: TGTGCCACCAGCAAAGAACCGGGACAGGGCGTCGATACGCAGTATTTT.

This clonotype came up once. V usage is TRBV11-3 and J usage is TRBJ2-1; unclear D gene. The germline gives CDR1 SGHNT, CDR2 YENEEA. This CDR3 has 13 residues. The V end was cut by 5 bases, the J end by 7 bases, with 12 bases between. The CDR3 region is CASSLTYLNEQFF. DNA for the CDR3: TGTGCCAGCAGCCTCACCTATTTGAATGAGCAGTTCTTC.